The present T cell receptor (beta chain) was sequenced within a study of blood T cell repertoires in COVID-19 (dated by TCRdb to 2020 to 2022). In the study overall: Samples covering the acute and convalescent phases of COVID-19 were provided by collaborators in the United States, Italy and Spain. The material from the prospective study consisted of cDNA or gDNA derived from T cells, B-cell-depleted T cells, or PBMCs. The dataset comprised deeply sampled blood TCRbeta repertoires from subjects exposed to, actively infected with, or recovered from COVID-19. The repertoires were released in a freely available public database meant as a resource for research on the immune response to SARS-CoV-2. The samples were drawn from the first 160 participants of the ongoing ImmuneRACE study and from 1,254 subjects provided by 6 global collaborators. A de-identified subject ID, COVID-19 status, age in years and sex were almost always included in the sample metadata. Where HLA class I and class II types were available, the types were taken from metadata supplied by the sample provider, not from assay-based typing.

Here is what the overall study found, with its caveats: Clinical and demographic metadata were provided uncurated, with the amount varying by source and participant.

Comment on this clone: This clone's antigen is unknown. Base-call qualities are not available, and no considerably larger clone is one nucleotide away.

The CDR3 covers 13 residues, taking in both the cysteine and the phenylalanine. Of the read, only the CDR3 DNA is kept; its 39 bases are in frame from base 1. CDR1 and CDR2 were assigned from the germline V gene (reference sequence) as SEHNR and FQNEAQ. After removal of 5 bases from V and 5 bases from J, the junction retains 4 bases not matched to a gene. Each collaborating institution followed its own protocols to collect whole blood in K2EDTA tubes. For TCRbeta analysis, collaborators shipped samples in one of three forms: frozen whole blood, isolated PBMCs, or DNA extracted from either of those sample types. TCRbeta CDR3 regions were amplified from genomic DNA by means of the immunoSEQ Assay, a bias-controlled multiplex PCR. In the authors' own workflow: The number of nucleated cells in each sample was estimated by amplification of reference gene primers within the assay. To quantify the absolute abundance of each unique TCRbeta CDR3 rearrangement, sequence reads were collapsed and filtered. Productive Simpson clonality was computed per sample as the square root of Simpson's diversity index over productive rearrangements. The clones in this table, taken by TCRdb from immuneACCESS, are in-frame only. Not every clone is retained; where verified, under half of the shortfall comes from an unresolved V gene, and the cause of the rest is unknown. V, J and clone size are taken as reported in that table, and D and trimming were inferred from the DNA itself. The sample table lists some 200,000 clones, less than 90% of them with a count of one. Around 2.2% of the sample lies in the top ten.

This TCR was recovered from a woman aged 50 to 60 with acute or convalescent COVID-19. The chain uses TRBV7-9 and TRBJ2-5, with TRBD1 matching 8 junction bases. The material sequenced was peripheral blood. The CDR3 region reads CASSGQGLETQYF. The DNA sequence is as follows: TGTGCCAGCAGCGGACAGGGTTTGGAGACCCAGTACTTC. This CDR3, with the reference TRBV7-9 and TRBJ2-5 proteins standing in past its ends, gives the full variable domain DTGVSQNPRHKITKRGQNVTFRCDPISEHNRLYWYRQTLGQGPEFLTYFQNEAQLEKSRLLSDRFSAERPKGSFSTLEIQRTEQGDSAMYLCASSGQGLETQYFGPGTRLLVL.